This T cell receptor beta chain derives from a study of early T cells in non-severe SARS-CoV-2 infection. TCRdb reprocessed the 5' RACE reads via MiXCR and lists one record per CDR3 protein. The data contain about 83,000 distinct CDR3 sequences, approximately 13% of them singletons. The V end lost 2 bases, the J end lost 8 bases, and 7 bases lay between the germline ends. Germline CDR1 SQVTM, CDR2 ANQGSEA. This CDR3 comprises 12 residues. This clonotype was seen only a few times. Material: whole blood. The source is an adult who was a healthcare worker with PCR-confirmed SARS-CoV-2 infection or an uninfected control (not recorded which). The chain joins TRBV29-1 to TRBJ2-6, with D hard to call. The CDR3 nucleotides are TGCAGCGTTGAATCTGGCACCAACGTCCTGACTTTC. As protein: CSVESGTNVLTF.